This T cell receptor (beta chain) was obtained from a study of blood T cell repertoires in COVID-19. As for the study in general: Whether acute or convalescent, the COVID-19 samples came from the United States, Italy and Spain. T cells, B-cell-depleted T cells, or PBMCs provided the cDNA or gDNA that served as material.

Trimming shortened V by 4 bases and J by 0 bases, and 8 bases separated the two germline ends. Looked up from germline, CDR1 is SNHLY and CDR2 is FYNNEI. The CDR3 covers 14 residues. Profiling relied on immunoSEQ multiplex PCR, and the TCRdb table lists in-frame clones only, not all of them. The table shows around 140,000 clones, with around 89% occurring only once. This chain links TRBV2 with TRBJ2-3; perhaps TRBD2 as D (6 bases). Sequenced input: peripheral blood. The TCR was taken from a man aged 50-60 years with active or convalescent COVID-19. The CDR3 sequence: CASSVGTSTDTQYF. CDR3 sequence (DNA): TGTGCCAGCAGTGTGGGGACTAGCACAGATACGCAGTATTTT.